These 19 T cell receptor beta chains originate from one sample sequenced in a study of CD8+CD57+ T cells in acquired aplastic anemia. Genomic DNA was employed as the template in profiling TCR beta VDJ and CDR3. MiXCR was run by TCRdb on the reads, yielding one entry per CDR3 protein. This table has around 430,000 distinct CDR3 sequences, approximately 32% appearing once. Sequencing was done on patients that had shown CD8+CD57+ cell expansion by flow cytometry. The sequencing sample was made of sorted CD4+, CD8+, or CD8+CD57+ T cells (not recorded which) from PBMCs. The receptors originated from a human donor with aplastic anemia.

This clonotype was recorded a few times. The chain links TRBV5-1 to TRBJ2-2; 8 nucleotides agree with TRBD1. V trimming: 4 bases; J trimming: 7 bases; junction bases outside the gene matches: 9. This CDR3 region has 15 residues. The germline gives CDR1 SGHRS, CDR2 YFSETQ. CDR3 bases: TGCGCCAGCAGCAAACGACAGGGGACGGACGGGGAGCTGTTTTTT. Its translation is CASSKRQGTDGELFF.

With regard to this clonotype: A much larger clone lies a single base off, so this may be a read error. The chain employs TRBV29-1 and TRBJ2-2; no definite D call. Deletions cut 4 bases from V and 4 bases from J, with 13 bases between. The V gene's germline CDR1 is SQVTM and CDR2 ANQGSEA. The CDR3 runs to 14 residues. Here the CDR3 reads CSVVLQESTGELFF. CDR3 sequence (DNA): TGCAGCGTTGTATTACAAGAGAGCACCGGGGAGCTGTTTTTT.

V gene TRBV7-6 combines with J gene TRBJ1-1; D may be TRBD1 (6 bases). The V and J ends lost 1 base and 4 bases respectively, with 16 bases between them. The CDR3 is made up of 16 amino acids. Germline V gene lookup returns CDR1 SGHVS and CDR2 FNYEAQ. The CDR3 loop reads CASSLVPQGSSTEAFF. Here the CDR3 DNA reads TGTGCCAGCAGCTTAGTCCCCCAGGGGTCGAGCACTGAAGCTTTCTTT.

V is TRBV15 and J is TRBJ2-7; 9 nucleotides match TRBD2. CDR3 length: 15 residues. Germline V gives CDR1 LNHNV, CDR2 YYDKDF (reference sequence). V dropped 0 bases and J dropped 5; count of bases not matched to a gene: 5. CDR3 nucleotides: TGTGCCACCAGCAGAGATAGCGGGAGATGGGACGAGCAGTACTTC. Encoded protein: CATSRDSGRWDEQYF. The whole variable domain, remainder taken from reference TRBV15 and TRBJ2-7, is DAMVIQNPRYQVTQFGKPVTLSCSQTLNHNVMYWYQQKSSQAPKLLFHYYDKDFNNEADTPDNFQSRRPNTSFCFLDIRSPGLGDTAMYLCATSRDSGRWDEQYFGPGTRLTVT.

Points on this clonotype: The final CDR3 position lacks the conserved phenylalanine or tryptophan, pointing to a likely read error. J is TRBJ1-1 and V is TRBV9, with D unclear. CDR1 SGDLS and CDR2 YYNGEE come from the germline V gene. V lost 0 bases, J lost 4 bases, and 16 bases lay in between. This CDR3 has 16 residues. CDR3 amino acids: CASSVGSGGIGTEAFL. The CDR3 DNA reads TGTGCCAGCAGCGTAGGTTCAGGAGGGATAGGCACTGAAGCTTTCCTT.

There are many counts of this clonotype. This chain joins TRBV2 and TRBJ2-7; no clear D. The CDR3 length is 14 residues. Germline-derived CDR1 and CDR2 are SNHLY and FYNNEI. The germline V and J ends were trimmed by 8 bases and 5 bases, with 19 bases remaining between them. The CDR3 DNA reads TGTGCCAGCTGGACGGCCCTGGGTCCCCACGAGCAGTACTTC. Its protein product is CASWTALGPHEQYF.

This rearrangement joins TRBV11-3 to TRBJ1-1, with D possibly matching TRBD1 (5 bases). CDR3 length: 13 amino acids. Germline assignment: CDR1 SGHNT and CDR2 YENEEA. V lost 2 bases and J lost 6, with 10 bases in between. CDR3 amino acids: CASSLFSGAEAFF. The CDR3 nucleotides read TGTGCCAGCAGCTTATTTTCGGGGGCTGAAGCTTTCTTT.

Notes on this clonotype: One end of the junction does not line up with germline, which may come from a read error. The chain uses TRBV11-2 and TRBJ1-2; maybe TRBD1 (6 bases). The length of the CDR3 is 19 residues. Germline V gene lookup returns CDR1 SGHAT and CDR2 FQNNGV. The DNA for the CDR3 is TGTGCCAGCAGGTTAGGGTCATGGTGGACAGAACCGACCATCTATGGCTACACCTTC. It translates to CASRLGSWWTEPTIYGYTF.

This clonotype has at least ten counts. This chain links TRBV7-8 with TRBJ2-7, with 13 bases aligning to TRBD2. Germline CDR1 and CDR2: SGHVS and FQNEAQ. The V and J ends lost 3 bases and 6 bases, in that order; junction bases with no gene match: 2. The CDR3 spans 14 residues. The CDR3 spells CASSFTSGGVEQYF. For the CDR3, the DNA is TGTGCCAGCAGCTTTACTAGCGGGGGGGTCGAGCAGTACTTC.

This clonotype was picked up one time. One base away lies a much larger clone, so this may be a sequencing read error. The rearrangement links TRBV9 to TRBJ1-2; D is perhaps TRBD1 (5 bases). Germline V gene lookup returns CDR1 SGDLS and CDR2 YYNGEE. The CDR3 consists of 18 residues. The V end was cut by 6 bases, the J end by 4 bases, with 28 bases between. This CDR3 is CASTIEAGKPSRAYGYTF. CDR3 nucleotides: TGTGCCAGCACCATAGAGGCAGGGAAGCCTTCGCGGGCCTATGGCTACACCTTC. Using reference TRBV9 and TRBJ1-2 for the parts outside the CDR3, the full variable domain is DSGVTQTPKHLITATGQRVTLRCSPRSGDLSVYWYQQSLDQGLQFLIQYYNGEERAKGNILERFSAQQFPDLHSELNLSSLELGDSALYFCASTIEAGKPSRAYGYTFGSGTRLTVV.

This clonotype was seen at least ten times. This chain joins TRBV6-5 and TRBJ1-6; no reliable D call. Trimming left V 6 bases short and J 10 bases short, with 10 bases between. CDR1 and CDR2 (germline): MNHEY, SVGAGI. CDR3 length equals 12 residues. CDR3 DNA: TGTGCCAGCAGGGCAGAATTATCACCCCTCCACTTT. It codes for CASRAELSPLHF.

This clonotype has ten or more counts. The chain recombines TRBV14 with TRBJ2-7; 9 bases are a match to TRBD1. Per the germline V gene, CDR1 is SGHDN and CDR2 is FVKESK. V gave up 5 bases and J gave up 4 bases; unmatched junction bases: 6. CDR3 length: 14 residues. The CDR3 reads CASSGNRGRYEQYF. The CDR3 nucleotides are TGTGCCAGCAGCGGGAACAGGGGGCGATACGAGCAGTACTTC.

This clonotype has at least ten counts. The chain recombines TRBV20-1 with TRBJ1-5, with D perhaps matching TRBD1 (6 bases). The CDR3 runs 14 residues. From germline, CDR1 is DFQATT and CDR2 SNEGSKA (reference sequence). Trimming shortened V by 4 bases and J by 2 bases, and 12 bases separated the two germline ends. The CDR3 nucleotides are TGCAGTGCTAAACAGGGTCATGGCAATCAGCCCCAGCATTTT. Translating gives CSAKQGHGNQPQHF.

J is TRBJ1-1 and V is TRBV10-3; D is ambiguous. V was pared by 4 bases and J by 6 bases, with 12 bases between. This CDR3 spans 13 amino acids. Germline loops: CDR1 ENHRY, CDR2 SYGVKD. The CDR3 DNA sequence: TGTGCCATCAGTGGGACCGACTCATCTGAAGCTTTCTTT. Its translation: CAISGTDSSEAFF.

This clonotype has a single count. The genes are TRBV20-1 and TRBJ2-7; 7 nucleotides align to TRBD2. Trimming removed 4 bases from V and 5 bases from J; junction bases left unmatched: 5. This CDR3 has 12 amino acids. Germline V gives CDR1 DFQATT, CDR2 SNEGSKA (reference sequence). DNA for the CDR3: TGCAGTGCTAATAAGGGAGGGGACGAGCAGTACTTC. Its translation is CSANKGGDEQYF.

The CDR3 bases are TGTGCCAGCAGCTTCGGACAGCGTGGCTACACCTTC. It translates to CASSFGQRGYTF. This sequence joins TRBV2 and TRBJ1-2; a possible D gene is TRBD1 (6 bases). V dropped 6 bases and J dropped 7 bases, with 12 bases sitting between them. Per germline, CDR1 SNHLY and CDR2 FYNNEI. This CDR3 region has 12 residues. The full variable domain, its missing parts supplied by reference TRBV2 and TRBJ1-2, is EPEVTQTPSHQVTQMGQEVILRCVPISNHLYFYWYRQILGQKVEFLVSFYNNEISEKSEIFDDQFSVERPDGSNFTLKIRSTKLEDSAMYFCASSFGQRGYTFGSGTRLTVV.

The chain is built from TRBV10-3 and TRBJ2-2; D gene uncertain. Germline-derived CDR1 and CDR2 are ENHRY and SYGVKD. CDR3 size: 13 residues. Trimming removed 10 bases from V and 6 bases from J, with 15 bases in between. The DNA of the CDR3 is TGTGCCACCCGGATGGTTTTCGCCGGGGAGCTGTTTTTT. It codes for CATRMVFAGELFF.

Ten or more counts support this clonotype. At one of its ends the junction is not consistent with the germline gene, which may arise from a read error. V gene TRBV15 combines with J gene TRBJ1-2; D is unresolved. Germline V CDR1 and CDR2: LNHNV, YYDKDF (reference sequence). This CDR3 is built from 14 residues. The CDR3 loop is CVTSRDVLNYGYTF. The CDR3 DNA reads as TGTGTCACCAGCAGAGATGTCCTCAACTATGGCTACACCTTC.

This clonotype was seen once. The chain is built from TRBV10-3 and TRBJ2-5, with D uncertain. V was shortened by 0 bases and J by 5 bases, with 7 bases between the two germline ends. CDR1 and CDR2 (germline): ENHRY, SYGVKD. The CDR3 runs to 13 residues. CDR3 DNA: TGTGCCATCAGTGAGTCTGTGGGGGAGACCCAGTACTTC. It translates to CAISESVGETQYF.